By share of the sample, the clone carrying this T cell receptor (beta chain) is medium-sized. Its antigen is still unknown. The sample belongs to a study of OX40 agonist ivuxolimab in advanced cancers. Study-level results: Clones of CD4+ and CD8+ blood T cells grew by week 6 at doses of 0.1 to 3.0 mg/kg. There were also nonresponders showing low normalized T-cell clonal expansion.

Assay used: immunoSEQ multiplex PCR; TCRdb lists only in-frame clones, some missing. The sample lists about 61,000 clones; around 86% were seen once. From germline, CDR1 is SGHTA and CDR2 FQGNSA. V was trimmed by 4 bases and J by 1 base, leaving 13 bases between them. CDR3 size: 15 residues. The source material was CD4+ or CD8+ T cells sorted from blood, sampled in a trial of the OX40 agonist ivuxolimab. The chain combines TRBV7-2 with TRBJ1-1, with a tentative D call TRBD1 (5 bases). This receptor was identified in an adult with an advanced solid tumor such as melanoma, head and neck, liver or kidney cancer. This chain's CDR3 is CASSSRDGGNTEAFF. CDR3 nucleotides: TGTGCCAGCAGCTCGAGGGACGGTGGGAACACTGAAGCTTTCTTT.